This T cell receptor (beta chain) appears in the sequencing data of a study of T cell changes during pregnancy in multiple sclerosis. Germline V gene sequence: CDR1 SGHVS, CDR2 FNYEAQ. This CDR3 comprises 15 residues. The V gene lost 5 bases and the J gene lost 8 bases, with 21 bases spanning the gap. Produced via immunoSEQ multiplex PCR; TCRdb's table is partial and in-frame only. Here the sample spans about 93,000 clones, 91% being singletons. The source material was peripheral blood, sampled after pregnancy. The chain uses TRBV7-6 and TRBJ1-2, with TRBD1 as a possible D gene (6 bases). The source is a female donor in good health, enrolled as a control in a pregnancy study. The CDR3 DNA follows: TGTGCCAGCAGCCTAAACTCACAGGGCTTAGACGGCTACACCTTC. Protein product: CASSLNSQGLDGYTF. Using reference TRBV7-6 and TRBJ1-2 for the parts outside the CDR3, the full variable domain is GAGVSQSPRYKVTKRGQDVALRCDPISGHVSLYWYRQALGQGPEFLTYFNYEAQQDKSGLPNDRFSAERPEGSISTLTIQRTEQRDSAMYRCASSLNSQGLDGYTFGSGTRLTVV.